Listed below are T cell receptor beta chains from one sample, sequenced in a study of lung T cells in sarcoidosis with Löfgren's syndrome. MiXCR, applied by TCRdb to the reads, yields one record per CDR3 protein. This table has some 65,000 distinct CDR3 sequences, 21% appearing once. Sequenced input: CD4+ T cells from PBMCs. The receptors shown here come from a human donor with sarcoidosis (Löfgren's syndrome or another form), or a control subject (not recorded which). Both conserved end residues are part of each CDR3. The order of the fields is CDR3 length, J gene, D gene, clone size, V gene, CDR3 DNA, CDR3 protein. The D gene is left open where the match is weak. The listing skips clone size in some rows; elsewhere it reads once, few, many or a size class.

16 TRBJ1-2 NA NA TRBV18 TGTGCCAGCTCACCCGTCGGAGGGCCGGAGAACTATGGCTACACCTTC CASSPVGGPENYGYTF
14 TRBJ1-6 NA few TRBV4-3 TGCGCCAGCAGCCAAGAGGCGGTGAATTCACCCCTCCACTTT CASSQEAVNSPLHF
16 TRBJ1-5 TRBD1 NA TRBV20-1 TGCAGTGCTTGGGCAGGGGGCATCAATGGCAATCAGCCCCAGCATTTT CSAWAGGINGNQPQHF
15 TRBJ2-4 NA few TRBV5-1 TGCGCCAGCAGACTTATCGGGGAAGCCAAAAACATTCAGTACTTC CASRLIGEAKNIQYF
16 TRBJ2-3 TRBD2 many TRBV10-3 TGTGCCATCAGCACTAGCGGGAGTAAAGGCACAGATACGCAGTATTTT CAISTSGSKGTDTQYF
14 TRBJ2-1 TRBD2 many TRBV20-1 TGCAGTGCTTATAGCGGGGGGGCGAATAATGAGCAGTTCTTC CSAYSGGANNEQFF
14 TRBJ1-5 NA many TRBV27 TGTGCCAGCAGTTGGAATGGGGTCAATCAGCCCCAGCATTTT CASSWNGVNQPQHF
13 TRBJ2-7 NA many TRBV20-1 TGCAGTGCGGCGGCTAGCGCAAGGCGCGAGCAGTACTTC CSAAASARREQYF
18 TRBJ2-2 NA many TRBV6-2/TRBV6-3 TGTGCCAGCAGTTCGGTATTGGGAGCGGGCCCGAACACCGGGGAGCTGTTTTTT CASSSVLGAGPNTGELFF
13 TRBJ2-3 NA many TRBV7-9 TGTGCCAGCAGCTTTGGGGGCACAGATACGCAGTATTTT CASSFGGTDTQYF
16 TRBJ2-1 TRBD2 many TRBV15 TGTGCCACCAGCAGATATAGCGGGAGCTCCTACAATGAGCAGTTCTTC CATSRYSGSSYNEQFF
14 TRBJ1-2 NA NA TRBV20-1 TGCAGTGCTAGAGATGTACAGGGACACCATGGCTACACCTTC CSARDVQGHHGYTF
14 TRBJ2-3 NA many TRBV5-1 TGCGCCAGCAGCTTGGCCACAAATACAGATACGCAGTATTTT CASSLATNTDTQYF
14 TRBJ2-7 NA many TRBV6-2/TRBV6-3 TGTGCCAGCAGTTACGGAGGGCCATCCTACGAGCAGTACTTC CASSYGGPSYEQYF
15 TRBJ1-2 NA many TRBV2 TGTGCCAGCACCCACGAATGGGGAGGAAACTATGGCTACACCTTC CASTHEWGGNYGYTF
20 TRBJ1-5 NA many TRBV6-1 TGTGCCAGCAGTGGACGAACGGGACAAGGGTTGAGCAATAGCAATCAGCCCCAGCATTTT CASSGRTGQGLSNSNQPQHF
16 TRBJ2-5 TRBD2 many TRBV6-1 TGTGCCAGCAGTTTCTCACTAGCGGGAGGCCAAGAGACCCAGTACTTC CASSFSLAGGQETQYF
14 TRBJ1-1 TRBD1 NA TRBV19 TGTGCCAGCATCCCCCGACAGGGGAACACTGAAGCTTTCTTT CASIPRQGNTEAFF
15 TRBJ2-7 NA NA TRBV4-3 TGCGCCAGCAGCCAAGTTCTGGGTCTCGACTACGAGCAGTACTTC CASSQVLGLDYEQYF
12 TRBJ2-1 NA many TRBV6-1 TGTGCCAGCAGTCCTAAAGACAATGAGCAGTTCTTC CASSPKDNEQFF
14 TRBJ1-1 NA many TRBV6-1 TGTGCCAGCAACCCCGGGACCCGACCGGTTGAAGCTTTCTTT CASNPGTRPVEAFF
15 TRBJ2-3 TRBD2 many TRBV7-3 TGTGCCAGCAGTCGAGCGGGAGGAAGCTCAGATACGCAGTATTTT CASSRAGGSSDTQYF
15 TRBJ2-2 TRBD2 few TRBV28 TGTGCCGGTGCTAAAGCGGGAGTCGGCACCGGGGAGCTGTTTTTT CAGAKAGVGTGELFF
17 TRBJ2-7 TRBD2 many TRBV27 TGTGCCAGCAGTTTCACTAGCGGGACCTTAAAAACCTACGAGCAGTACTTC CASSFTSGTLKTYEQYF
16 TRBJ1-5 NA few TRBV4-1 TGCGCCAGCAGCCAAGGATGGGGGGGGGAAAATCAGCCCCAGCATTTT CASSQGWGGENQPQHF
17 TRBJ1-6 NA many TRBV20-1 TGCAGTGCTAGAGCCGGGGGGGGTTTTGGGGCCGATTCACCCCTCCACTTT CSARAGGGFGADSPLHF